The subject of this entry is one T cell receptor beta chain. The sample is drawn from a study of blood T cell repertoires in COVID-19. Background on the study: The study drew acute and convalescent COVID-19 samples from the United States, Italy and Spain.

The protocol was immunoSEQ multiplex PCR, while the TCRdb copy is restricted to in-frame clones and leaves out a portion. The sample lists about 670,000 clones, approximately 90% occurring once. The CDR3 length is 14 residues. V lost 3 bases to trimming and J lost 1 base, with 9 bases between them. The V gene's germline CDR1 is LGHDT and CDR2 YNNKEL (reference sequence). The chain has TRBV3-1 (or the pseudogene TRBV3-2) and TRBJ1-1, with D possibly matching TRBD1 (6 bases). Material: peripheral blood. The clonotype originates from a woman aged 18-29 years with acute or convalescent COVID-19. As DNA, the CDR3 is TGTGCCAGCAGCCACGGACAGAGGAACACTGAAGCTTTCTTT. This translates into CASSHGQRNTEAFF.